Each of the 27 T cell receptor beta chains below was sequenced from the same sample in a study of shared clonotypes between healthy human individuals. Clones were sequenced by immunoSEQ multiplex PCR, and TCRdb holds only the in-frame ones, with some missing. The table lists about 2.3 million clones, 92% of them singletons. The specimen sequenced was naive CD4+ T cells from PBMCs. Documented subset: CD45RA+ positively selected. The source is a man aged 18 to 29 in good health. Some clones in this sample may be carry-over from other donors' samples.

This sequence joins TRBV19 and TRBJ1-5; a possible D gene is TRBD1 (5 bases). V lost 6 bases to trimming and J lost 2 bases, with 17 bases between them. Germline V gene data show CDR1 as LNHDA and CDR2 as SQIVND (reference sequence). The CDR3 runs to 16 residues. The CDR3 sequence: CASSGDGPQGNQPQHF. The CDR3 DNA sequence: TGTGCCAGTAGCGGGGACGGGCCACAGGGCAATCAGCCCCAGCATTTT.

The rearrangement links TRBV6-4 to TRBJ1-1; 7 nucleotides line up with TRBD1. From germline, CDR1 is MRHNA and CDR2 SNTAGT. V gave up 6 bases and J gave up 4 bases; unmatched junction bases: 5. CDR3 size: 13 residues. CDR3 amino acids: CASSRDRVTEAFF. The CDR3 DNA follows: TGTGCCAGCAGCCGTGACAGGGTCACTGAAGCTTTCTTT.

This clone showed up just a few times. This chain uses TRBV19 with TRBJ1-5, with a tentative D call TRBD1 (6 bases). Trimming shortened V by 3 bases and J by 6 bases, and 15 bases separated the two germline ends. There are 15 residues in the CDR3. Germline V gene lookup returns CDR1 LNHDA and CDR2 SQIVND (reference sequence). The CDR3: CASSITGTSTQPQHF. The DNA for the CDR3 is TGTGCCAGTAGTATCACAGGGACCTCAACTCAGCCCCAGCATTTT. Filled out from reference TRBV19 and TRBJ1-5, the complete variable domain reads DGGITQSPKYLFRKEGQNVTLSCEQNLNHDAMYWYRQDPGQGLRLIYYSQIVNDFQKGDIAEGYSVSREKKESFPLTVTSAQKNPTAFYLCASSITGTSTQPQHFGDGTRLSIL.

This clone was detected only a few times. The CDR3 here is CAWRRQGSNQPQHF. CDR3 sequence (DNA): TGTGCCTGGAGACGACAGGGCTCCAATCAGCCCCAGCATTTT. The chain is built from TRBV30 and TRBJ1-5; 7 bases agree with TRBD1. CDR3 length: 14 residues. Per germline, CDR1 GTSNPN and CDR2 SVGIG (reference sequence). J was trimmed by 3 bases and V by 3 bases; bases with no gene match: 5.

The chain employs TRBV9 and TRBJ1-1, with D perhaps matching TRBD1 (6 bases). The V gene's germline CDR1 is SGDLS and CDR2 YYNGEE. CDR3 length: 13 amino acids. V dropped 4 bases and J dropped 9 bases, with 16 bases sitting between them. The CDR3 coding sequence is TGTGCCAGCAGCCCCGTGAGGGGGACAAAAGCTTTCTTT. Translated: CASSPVRGTKAFF.

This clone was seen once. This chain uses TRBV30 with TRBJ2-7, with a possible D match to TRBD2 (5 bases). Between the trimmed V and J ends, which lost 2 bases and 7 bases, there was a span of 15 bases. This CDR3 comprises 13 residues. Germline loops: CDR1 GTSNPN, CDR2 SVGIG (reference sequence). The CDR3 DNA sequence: TGTGCCTGGAGTCCCGGCCTCTTAGCGGAGCAGTACTTC. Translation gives CAWSPGLLAEQYF. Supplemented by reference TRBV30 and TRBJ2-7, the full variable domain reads SQTIHQWPATLVQPVGSPLSLECTVEGTSNPNLYWYRQAAGRGLQLLFYSVGIGQISSEVPQNLSASRPQDRQFILSSKKLLLSDSGFYLCAWSPGLLAEQYFGPGTRLTVT.

CDR3 sequence: CASSPQGMAVQYF. The CDR3 coding sequence is TGTGCCAGCAGCCCCCAAGGGATGGCGGTGCAGTACTTC. This chain connects TRBV11-3 to TRBJ2-7, with D unresolved. Trimming took 5 bases from V and 9 from J, leaving 17 bases between them. The V gene's germline CDR1 is SGHNT and CDR2 YENEEA. The length of the CDR3 is 13 residues.

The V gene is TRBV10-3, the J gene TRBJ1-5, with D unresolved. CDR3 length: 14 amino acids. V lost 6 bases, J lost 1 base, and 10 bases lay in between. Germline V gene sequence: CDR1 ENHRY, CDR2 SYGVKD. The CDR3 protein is CAISRTSSNQPQHF. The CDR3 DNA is TGTGCCATCAGCAGGACCTCAAGCAATCAGCCCCAGCATTTT.

CDR3 nucleotide sequence: TGTGCCAGCTCACCTGTAGCGGGAGATATCACCGGGGAGCTGTTTTTT. This sequence encodes CASSPVAGDITGELFF. The chain has TRBV18 and TRBJ2-2; 9 nucleotides agree with TRBD2. The CDR3 length is 16 residues. After removal of 3 bases from V and 4 bases from J, the junction contained 6 bases not matched to a gene. CDR1 is KGHSH and CDR2 is LQKENI in the germline V gene.

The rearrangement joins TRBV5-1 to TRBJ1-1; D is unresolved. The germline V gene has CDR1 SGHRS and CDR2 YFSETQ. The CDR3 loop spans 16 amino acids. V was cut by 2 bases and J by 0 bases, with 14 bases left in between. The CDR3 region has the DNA TGCGCCAGCAGCTTTGGCAGGAACCAAATGAACACTGAAGCTTTCTTT. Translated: CASSFGRNQMNTEAFF.

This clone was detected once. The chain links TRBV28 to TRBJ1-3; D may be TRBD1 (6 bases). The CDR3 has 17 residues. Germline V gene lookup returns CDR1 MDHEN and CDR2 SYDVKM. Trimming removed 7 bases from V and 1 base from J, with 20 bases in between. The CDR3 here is CASIWRGADLSGNTIYF. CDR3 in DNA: TGTGCCAGCATCTGGCGGGGGGCGGATTTGTCTGGAAACACCATATATTTT.

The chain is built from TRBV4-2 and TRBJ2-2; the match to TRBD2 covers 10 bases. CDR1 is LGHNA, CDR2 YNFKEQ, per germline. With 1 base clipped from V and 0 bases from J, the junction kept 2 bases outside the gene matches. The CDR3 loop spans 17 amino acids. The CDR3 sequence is CASSQAGLAANTGELFF. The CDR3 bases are TGTGCCAGCAGCCAAGCCGGACTAGCGGCGAACACCGGGGAGCTGTTTTTT.

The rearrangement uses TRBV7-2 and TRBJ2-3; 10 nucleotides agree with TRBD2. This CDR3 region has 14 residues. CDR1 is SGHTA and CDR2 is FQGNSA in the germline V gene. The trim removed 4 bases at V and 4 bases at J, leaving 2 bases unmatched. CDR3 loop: CASSSGTSADTQYF. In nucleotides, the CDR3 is TGTGCCAGCAGCTCAGGGACTAGCGCAGATACGCAGTATTTT. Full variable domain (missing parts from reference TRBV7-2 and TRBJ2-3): GAGVSQSPSNKVTEKGKDVELRCDPISGHTALYWYRQSLGQGLEFLIYFQGNSAPDKSGLPSDRFSAERTGGSVSTLTIQRTQQEDSAVYLCASSSGTSADTQYFGPGTRLTVL.

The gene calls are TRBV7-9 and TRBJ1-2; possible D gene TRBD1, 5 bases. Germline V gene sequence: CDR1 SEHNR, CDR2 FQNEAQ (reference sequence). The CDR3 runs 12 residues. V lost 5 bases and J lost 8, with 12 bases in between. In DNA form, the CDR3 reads TGTGCCAGCAGCACGCAGGGTCCGGGCTACACCTTC. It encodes CASSTQGPGYTF.

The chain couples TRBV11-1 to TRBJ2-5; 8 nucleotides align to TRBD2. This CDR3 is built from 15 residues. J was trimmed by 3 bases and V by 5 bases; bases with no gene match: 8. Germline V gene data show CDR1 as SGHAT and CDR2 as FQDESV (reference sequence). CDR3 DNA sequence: TGTGCCAGCAGCCGTACGGGGGGACTAGAAGAGACCCAGTACTTC. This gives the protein CASSRTGGLEETQYF.

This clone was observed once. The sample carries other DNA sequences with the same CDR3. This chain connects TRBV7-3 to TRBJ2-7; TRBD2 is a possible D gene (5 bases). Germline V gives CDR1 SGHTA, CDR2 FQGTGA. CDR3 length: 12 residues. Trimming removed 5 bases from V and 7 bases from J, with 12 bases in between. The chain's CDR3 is CASSPPEGEQYF. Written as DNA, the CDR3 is TGTGCCAGCAGCCCCCCCGAGGGTGAGCAGTACTTC.

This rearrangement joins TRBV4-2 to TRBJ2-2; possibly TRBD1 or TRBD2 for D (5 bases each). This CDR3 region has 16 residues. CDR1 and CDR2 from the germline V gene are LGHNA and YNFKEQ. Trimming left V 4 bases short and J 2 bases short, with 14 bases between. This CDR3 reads CASSRRLGDNTGELFF. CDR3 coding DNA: TGTGCCAGCAGCCGCCGTTTGGGGGACAACACCGGGGAGCTGTTTTTT.

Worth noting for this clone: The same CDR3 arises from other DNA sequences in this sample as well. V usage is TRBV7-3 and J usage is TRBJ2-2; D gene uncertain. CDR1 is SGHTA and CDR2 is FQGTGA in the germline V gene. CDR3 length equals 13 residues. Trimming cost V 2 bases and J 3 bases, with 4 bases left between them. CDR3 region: CASSLSDTGELFF. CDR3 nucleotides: TGTGCCAGCAGCTTATCGGACACCGGGGAGCTGTTTTTT.

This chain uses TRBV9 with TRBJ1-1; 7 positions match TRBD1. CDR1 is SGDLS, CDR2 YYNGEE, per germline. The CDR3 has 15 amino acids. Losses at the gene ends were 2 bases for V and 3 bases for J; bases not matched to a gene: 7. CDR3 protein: CASSVRDSPYTEAFF. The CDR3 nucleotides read TGTGCCAGCAGCGTCCGGGACAGCCCATACACTGAAGCTTTCTTT. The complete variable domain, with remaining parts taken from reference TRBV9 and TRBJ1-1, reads DSGVTQTPKHLITATGQRVTLRCSPRSGDLSVYWYQQSLDQGLQFLIQYYNGEERAKGNILERFSAQQFPDLHSELNLSSLELGDSALYFCASSVRDSPYTEAFFGQGTRLTVV.

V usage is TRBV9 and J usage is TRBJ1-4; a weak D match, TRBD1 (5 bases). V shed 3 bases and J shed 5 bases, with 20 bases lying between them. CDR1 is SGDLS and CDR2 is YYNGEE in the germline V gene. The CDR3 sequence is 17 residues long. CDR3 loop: CASSAPRGDALNEKLFF. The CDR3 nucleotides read TGTGCCAGCAGCGCTCCACGCGGGGACGCTCTCAATGAAAAACTGTTTTTT.

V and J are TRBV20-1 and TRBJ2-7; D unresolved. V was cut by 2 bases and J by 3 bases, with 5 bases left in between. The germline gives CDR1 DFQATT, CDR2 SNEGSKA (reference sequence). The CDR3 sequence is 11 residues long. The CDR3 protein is CSARPDYEQYF. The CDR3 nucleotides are TGCAGTGCTAGACCGGACTACGAGCAGTACTTC.

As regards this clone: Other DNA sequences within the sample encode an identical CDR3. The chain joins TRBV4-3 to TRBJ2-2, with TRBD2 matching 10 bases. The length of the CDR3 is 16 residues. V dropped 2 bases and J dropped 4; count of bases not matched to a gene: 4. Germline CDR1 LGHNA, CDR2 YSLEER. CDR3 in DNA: TGCGCCAGCAGCCAACTAGCGGGAGTGCCCACCGGGGAGCTGTTTTTT. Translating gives CASSQLAGVPTGELFF.

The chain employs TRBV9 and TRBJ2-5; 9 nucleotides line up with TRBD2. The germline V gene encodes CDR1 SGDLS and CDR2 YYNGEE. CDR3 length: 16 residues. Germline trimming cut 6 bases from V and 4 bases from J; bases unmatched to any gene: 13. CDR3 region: CASTRGPSGIGETQYF. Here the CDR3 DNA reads TGTGCCAGCACTCGAGGGCCTAGCGGGATAGGAGAGACCCAGTACTTC.

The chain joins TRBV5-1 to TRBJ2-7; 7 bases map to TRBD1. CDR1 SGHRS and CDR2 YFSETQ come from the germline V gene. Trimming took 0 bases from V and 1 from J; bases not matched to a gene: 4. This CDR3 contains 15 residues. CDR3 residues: CASSLEGASSYEQYF. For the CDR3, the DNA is TGCGCCAGCAGCTTGGAGGGGGCCTCATCCTACGAGCAGTACTTC.

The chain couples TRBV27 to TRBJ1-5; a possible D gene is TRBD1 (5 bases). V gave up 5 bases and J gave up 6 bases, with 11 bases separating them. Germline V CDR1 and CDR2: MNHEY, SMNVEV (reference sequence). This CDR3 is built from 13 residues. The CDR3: CASSPPGGQPQHF. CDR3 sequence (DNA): TGTGCCAGCAGTCCGCCCGGGGGTCAGCCCCAGCATTTT.

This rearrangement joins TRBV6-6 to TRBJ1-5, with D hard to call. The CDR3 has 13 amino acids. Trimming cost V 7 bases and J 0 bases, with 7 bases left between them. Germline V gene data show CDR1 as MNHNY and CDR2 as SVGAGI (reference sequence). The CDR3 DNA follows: TGTGCCAGCACTAAGGATAGCAATCAGCCCCAGCATTTT. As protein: CASTKDSNQPQHF.

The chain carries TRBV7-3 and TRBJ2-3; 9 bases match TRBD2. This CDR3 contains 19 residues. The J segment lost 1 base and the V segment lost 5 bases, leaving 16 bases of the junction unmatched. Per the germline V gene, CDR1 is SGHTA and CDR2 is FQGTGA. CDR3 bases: TGTGCCAGCAGCCCCGAGTGGGCTAGCGGGAAAGAAGGCACAGATACGCAGTATTTT. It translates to CASSPEWASGKEGTDTQYF.